The 18 T cell receptor beta chains below come from one sample, sequenced in a study of T cells of healthy individuals. In TCRdb, the 5' RACE reads were re-called with MiXCR into one record per CDR3 protein. The sample has tens of thousands of distinct CDR3 sequences, roughly 16% seen once. These receptors originate from a human donor in good health.

V is TRBV30 and J is TRBJ1-4; D not certain. V shed 5 bases and J shed 2 bases, with 12 bases lying between them. Germline V gene lookup returns CDR1 GTSNPN and CDR2 SVGIG (reference sequence). The length of the CDR3 is 14 residues. The chain's CDR3 is CAWAPAATNEKLFF. The CDR3, as DNA: TGTGCCTGGGCCCCGGCTGCGACTAATGAAAAACTGTTTTTT.

This clonotype has more than one count but fewer than ten. The chain uses TRBV10-3 and TRBJ2-1; D is unclear. V lost 0 bases and J 1 base, leaving 7 bases between the germline ends. CDR1 is ENHRY, CDR2 SYGVKD, per germline. The CDR3 has 15 residues. The CDR3: CAISESSGSYNEQFF. The CDR3 nucleotides are TGTGCCATCAGTGAGTCCTCCGGTTCCTACAATGAGCAGTTCTTC.

This clonotype has just a few counts. V and J are TRBV7-6 and TRBJ2-1, with 7 bases identical to TRBD2. Germline V lookup: CDR1 SGHVS, CDR2 FNYEAQ. Losses at the gene ends were 0 bases for V and 0 bases for J; bases not matched to a gene: 5. The CDR3 runs to 17 residues. DNA of the CDR3: TGTGCCAGCAGCTTAGCGACTAGCCGAAGCTCCTACAATGAGCAGTTCTTC. This encodes CASSLATSRSSYNEQFF.

The rearrangement links TRBV10-3 to TRBJ1-1, with D uncertain. Germline values: CDR1 ENHRY, CDR2 SYGVKD. Trimming took off 4 bases at V and 0 bases at J, with 12 bases between the two ends. This CDR3 has 15 amino acids. This CDR3 is CAISGPPGLNTEAFF. CDR3 nucleotides: TGTGCCATCAGTGGGCCGCCGGGATTGAACACTGAAGCTTTCTTT.

This clonotype was detected many times. The chain uses TRBV5-1 and TRBJ2-1; 7 positions agree with TRBD1. The J segment lost 2 bases and the V segment lost 0 bases, leaving 2 bases of the junction unmatched. Germline-derived CDR1 and CDR2 are SGHRS and YFSETQ. The CDR3 spans 15 residues. Here the CDR3 reads CASSLGQGAYNEQFF. The CDR3 nucleotides read TGCGCCAGCAGCTTGGGTCAGGGGGCCTACAATGAGCAGTTCTTC.

The chain carries TRBV4-1 and TRBJ2-1, with 10 nucleotides matching TRBD2. The V segment lost 2 bases and the J segment 9 bases; nucleotides outside the gene matches: 10. Germline V gives CDR1 MGHRA, CDR2 YSYEKL. There are 16 residues in the CDR3. The CDR3 region is CASSQSLVAGGSEQFF. CDR3 nucleotides: TGCGCCAGCAGCCAAAGTTTAGTAGCGGGAGGCAGTGAGCAGTTCTTC.

The chain recombines TRBV27 with TRBJ2-5; D is uncertain. The CDR3 has 13 amino acids. Per germline, CDR1 MNHEY and CDR2 SMNVEV (reference sequence). The V end was cut by 6 bases, the J end by 9 bases, with 17 bases between. The CDR3 DNA is TGTGCCAGCAGCCCGGACGGCGGAGTGGCCCAGTACTTC. Translated, it gives CASSPDGGVAQYF.

The DNA of the CDR3 is TGTGCCAGCAGCTCCTCCGGGACTAGCGGTGTAAGGGGGCAGTTCTTC. Its protein product is CASSSSGTSGVRGQFF. The V gene is TRBV7-3, the J gene TRBJ2-1; 11 bases map to TRBD2. This CDR3 comprises 16 residues. Germline V CDR1 and CDR2: SGHTA, FQGTGA. Trimming took 4 bases from V and 12 from J; bases not matched to a gene: 14.

The J gene is TRBJ2-1, the V gene TRBV5-1; D is unresolved. Germline V gives CDR1 SGHRS, CDR2 YFSETQ. CDR3 length: 14 residues. V was pared by 0 bases and J by 4 bases, with 8 bases between. The CDR3 reads CASSLVDEYNEQFF. CDR3 bases: TGCGCCAGCAGCTTGGTTGACGAATACAATGAGCAGTTCTTC.

Only a few counts were recorded for this clonotype. V and J are TRBV5-1 and TRBJ2-3, with unresolved D. V was trimmed by 6 bases and J by 9 bases, leaving 17 bases between them. CDR3 size: 13 residues. Germline V gene lookup returns CDR1 SGHRS and CDR2 YFSETQ. The CDR3 sequence is CASNRLEGLTQYF. CDR3 DNA: TGCGCCAGCAACCGACTGGAAGGTTTGACGCAGTATTTT.

This clonotype was picked up many times. CDR3 sequence reads: CSARDRVAHGYTF. CDR3 nucleotides: TGCAGTGCTAGAGATCGGGTAGCCCATGGCTACACCTTC. V gene TRBV20-1 combines with J gene TRBJ1-2; D unclear. Germline CDR1 is DFQATT and CDR2 is SNEGSKA (reference sequence). With 0 bases removed from V and 6 bases from J, the gap between germline ends came to 11 bases. This CDR3 region has 13 residues.

The table lists this clonotype with many counts. This chain connects TRBV20-1 to TRBJ1-5; TRBD1 matches 7 bases. The germline V gene has CDR1 DFQATT and CDR2 SNEGSKA (reference sequence). The V segment lost 6 bases and the J segment 1 base; nucleotides outside the gene matches: 15. This CDR3 has 17 residues. The chain's CDR3 is CSAIHRQGRRSNQPQHF. CDR3 nucleotide sequence: TGCAGTGCCATCCACCGACAGGGACGGAGGAGCAATCAGCCCCAGCATTTT.

The chain links TRBV5-1 to TRBJ1-5; D is unresolved. The V end was cut by 0 bases, the J end by 0 bases, with 7 bases between. Germline V gene lookup returns CDR1 SGHRS and CDR2 YFSETQ. The CDR3 is made up of 15 amino acids. CDR3 residues: CASSLAPSSNQPQHF. Here the CDR3 DNA reads TGCGCCAGCAGCTTGGCTCCAAGTAGCAATCAGCCCCAGCATTTT.

The rearrangement uses TRBV6-5 and TRBJ2-5, with D maybe TRBD2 (6 bases). The CDR3 contains 15 residues. Germline-derived CDR1 and CDR2 are MNHEY and SVGAGI. V was pared by 0 bases and J by 2 bases, with 10 bases between. CDR3: CASSYSGGAQETQYF. In nucleotides, the CDR3 is TGTGCCAGCAGTTACTCGGGCGGGGCGCAAGAGACCCAGTACTTC.

On this clonotype: It may be a read error: a sequence one base away is much more abundant. The CDR3 DNA reads TGTGCCAGCAGCCAAGACCGGGAGGGACTAGCGGGGGGAAGCTCCTACAATGAGCAGTTCTTC. Protein sequence: CASSQDREGLAGGSSYNEQFF. The chain is built from TRBV4-2 and TRBJ2-1, with 15 bases lining up with TRBD2. This CDR3 comprises 21 residues. Germline loops: CDR1 LGHNA, CDR2 YNFKEQ. V lost 0 bases to trimming and J lost 0 bases; unmatched junction nucleotides: 9.

This clonotype has just a few counts. The chain recombines TRBV4-1 with TRBJ1-2; 7 nucleotides align to TRBD1. The CDR3 extends over 15 amino acids. V trimming: 1 base; J trimming: 4 bases; junction bases outside the gene matches: 6. The V gene's germline CDR1 is MGHRA and CDR2 YSYEKL. This CDR3 reads CASSQGQGQLYGYTF. The CDR3 DNA is TGCGCCAGCAGCCAAGGCCAGGGACAGCTCTATGGCTACACCTTC.

The chain employs TRBV12-5 and TRBJ2-1; D possibly matches TRBD1 or TRBD2 (5 bases each). With 2 bases removed from V and 15 bases from J, the gap between germline ends came to 17 bases. Germline V gives CDR1 LGHNT, CDR2 FRNRAP. The CDR3 contains 13 residues. The CDR3 loop reads CASGLSSWGSAFF. In nucleotides, the CDR3 is TGTGCTAGTGGTTTGTCGAGTTGGGGGAGTGCGTTCTTC.

Ten or more counts support this clonotype. The rearrangement links TRBV10-3 to TRBJ2-1; D is uncertain. V lost 2 bases to trimming and J lost 5 bases, with 7 bases between them. Looked up from germline, CDR1 is ENHRY and CDR2 is SYGVKD. There are 13 residues in the CDR3. The CDR3 region has the DNA TGTGCCATCAGTGAGAACGGAGACAATGAGCAGTTCTTC. Its protein product is CAISENGDNEQFF.